This TCR beta chain was recorded in a study of T cells in Graves' hyperthyroidism and ophthalmopathy. General observations from the study: Blood samples included most of the expanded thyroid clonotypes exceeding 0.001. In the analysis, a 13 V-J model separated ophthalmopathy from stable hyperthyroidism.

This CDR3 comprises 13 residues. The V end lost 6 bases, the J end lost 1 base, and 9 bases lay between the germline ends. From germline, CDR1 is ENHRY and CDR2 SYGVKD. These patients, aged 18 to 65, had recently diagnosed hyperthyroidism lasting under 2 months. Those patients with uncontrolled infection, other autoimmune disease, pregnancy or lactation were excluded. TCR beta CDR3 regions were amplified from RNA transcripts. HTBI primers were employed in a first-round RT-PCR of the TCR CDR3. Each CDR3 protein gets one entry after TCRdb re-called the multiplex PCR reads with MiXCR. Of roughly 290,000 distinct CDR3 sequences listed, about an eighth are singletons. About this clonotype: Its specificity is not known.

Specimen: blood. This rearrangement joins TRBV10-3 to TRBJ1-1; the D gene is possibly TRBD1 (5 bases). This TCR was sampled from a woman aged 30 to 39 with Graves' hyperthyroidism that later progressed to Graves' ophthalmopathy. CDR3: CAIRGAGNTEAFF. Written as DNA, the CDR3 is TGTGCCATCAGAGGGGCCGGGAACACTGAAGCTTTCTTT.